This is a list of T cell receptor beta chains from one sample in a study of T cell changes during pregnancy in multiple sclerosis. Repertoires were generated with immunoSEQ multiplex PCR, while TCRdb's copy carries only in-frame clones and drops some. Of tens of thousands of clones listed, over 75% are singletons. Material: peripheral blood, obtained in the first trimester of pregnancy. Receptors were obtained from a female donor with multiple sclerosis, enrolled in a pregnancy study. Both conserved end residues are part of each CDR3. The D gene is left open where the match is weak. Expanded clones get a size class; other rows say once, few or many, or leave the size out.

v_gene	j_gene	abundance	d_gene	CDR3aa	CDR3nt
TRBV29-1	TRBJ2-3	once	TRBD2	CSVGASGITDTQYF	TGCAGCGTTGGGGCTAGCGGGATTACAGATACGCAGTATTTT
TRBV9	TRBJ2-5	once	TRBD2	CASSVGVSGRAGETQYF	TGTGCCAGCAGCGTAGGGGTCAGCGGGAGGGCCGGGGAGACCCAGTACTTC
TRBV28	TRBJ1-5	-	TRBD1	CATGTVWAYSNQPQHF	TGTGCCACCGGGACAGTTTGGGCATATAGCAATCAGCCCCAGCATTTT
TRBV28	TRBJ1-1	-	TRBD1	CASSLTGGTTEAFF	TGTGCCAGCAGTTTGACAGGGGGGACCACTGAAGCTTTCTTT
TRBV29-1	TRBJ2-3	-	TRBD1	CSGQTGGTDTQYF	TGCAGCGGCCAGACAGGGGGCACAGATACGCAGTATTTT
TRBV5-4	TRBJ2-3	once	-	CASSRQERATDTQYF	TGTGCCAGCAGCCGCCAGGAGCGGGCCACAGATACGCAGTATTTT
TRBV6-1	TRBJ2-7	-	TRBD1	CASSETGQYEQYF	TGTGCCAGCAGTGAGACGGGACAGTACGAGCAGTACTTC
TRBV29-1	TRBJ2-2	-	-	CSVEGLNTGELFF	TGCAGCGTTGAGGGGCTGAACACCGGGGAGCTGTTTTTT
TRBV29-1	TRBJ2-1	-	TRBD2	CSGLGTSGSSYNEQFF	TGCAGCGGTCTGGGAACTAGCGGAAGCTCCTACAATGAGCAGTTCTTC
TRBV10-3	TRBJ1-2	-	TRBD1	CAPLDRGGFKNYGYTF	TGTGCCCCGCTAGACAGGGGAGGGTTTAAGAACTATGGCTACACCTTC
TRBV4-1	TRBJ2-7	once	TRBD1	CASSQNNRGSHEQYF	TGCGCCAGCAGCCAGAACAACAGGGGGTCTCACGAGCAGTACTTC
TRBV5-1	TRBJ1-5	-	TRBD1	CASSLAGQLNQPQHF	TGCGCCAGCAGCTTGGCGGGACAGCTCAATCAGCCCCAGCATTTT
TRBV6-1	TRBJ1-2	-	-	CASSEYSYGYTF	TGTGCCAGCAGTGAATACTCCTATGGCTACACCTTC
TRBV10-1	TRBJ1-1	-	-	CASNRELNTEAFF	TGCGCCAGCAATCGGGAGTTAAACACTGAAGCTTTCTTT
TRBV14	TRBJ2-1	-	TRBD2	CASSLGLAGNNEQFF	TGTGCCAGCAGCCTGGGATTAGCGGGGAACAATGAGCAGTTCTTC
TRBV4-1	TRBJ2-1	-	-	CASSKIPNWYNEQFF	TGCGCCAGCAGCAAGATCCCGAACTGGTACAATGAGCAGTTCTTC
TRBV28	TRBJ2-7	-	TRBD1	CASRRGTGLEYEQYF	TGTGCCAGCAGAAGAGGGACAGGTCTTGAATACGAGCAGTACTTC
TRBV19	TRBJ1-4	-	-	CASSFGGYNEKLFF	TGTGCCAGTAGTTTCGGAGGGTATAATGAAAAACTGTTTTTT
TRBV5-6	TRBJ1-3	-	-	CASSYLDRTSGNTIYF	TGTGCCAGCAGCTACCTAGACAGGACCTCTGGAAACACCATATATTTT
TRBV7-2	TRBJ2-2	-	TRBD1	CASSLTGVTGELFF	TGTGCCAGCAGCCTAACAGGGGTCACCGGGGAGCTGTTTTTT
TRBV5-1	TRBJ2-1	-	TRBD1	CASSPAQGVDEQFF	TGCGCCAGCAGCCCGGCCCAGGGGGTAGATGAGCAGTTCTTC
TRBV29-1	TRBJ2-7	-	TRBD1	CSVDTLGQGYEQYF	TGCAGCGTTGATACCCTTGGACAGGGCTACGAGCAGTACTTC
TRBV30	TRBJ1-2	-	TRBD1	CARSPQGADYGYTF	TGTGCCCGGTCGCCACAGGGGGCGGACTATGGCTACACCTTC
TRBV29-1	TRBJ1-4	-	-	CSVVSRQLKTNEKLFF	TGCAGCGTTGTCTCGAGACAGCTAAAAACTAATGAAAAACTGTTTTTT
TRBV28	TRBJ2-4	-	TRBD2	CASIRRGENIQYF	TGTGCCAGCATTCGACGGGGGGAAAACATTCAGTACTTC
TRBV7-9	TRBJ1-1	-	TRBD1	CASSPTGGPLNTEAFF	TGTGCCAGCAGCCCAACAGGGGGCCCCCTGAACACTGAAGCTTTCTTT